The clone carrying this T cell receptor (beta chain) showed up just a few times. What it binds is not known. Trimming took 3 bases from V and 4 from J, leaving 7 bases between them. The CDR3 has 13 amino acids. Germline assignment: CDR1 SGHVS and CDR2 FQNEAQ. The data are from a study of CD8 T cells in ankylosing spondylitis. The authors made TCR beta libraries by quantitative 5'-RACE with molecular barcodes. TCRdb reanalysed the 5' RACE reads using MiXCR and keeps one entry per CDR3 protein. The table has 250,000 to 350,000 distinct CDR3 sequences, less than 10% seen once; the top ten hold less than 15%. Broader study findings: From matched ankylosing spondylitis synovial fluid, disease-linked clones were reportedly recovered at significantly enriched levels. Several highly homologous variants made up a TCR beta motif, and this motif appeared characteristic of ankylosing spondylitis blood.

Sample: blood, either unsorted or a sorted T cell fraction (not recorded which). This sequence originates from a male donor with ankylosing spondylitis. This chain joins TRBV7-8 and TRBJ1-5; unclear D gene. The CDR3 loop reads CASSFGENQPQHF. DNA of the CDR3: TGTGCCAGCAGCTTCGGGGAAAATCAGCCCCAGCATTTT.